The clone carrying this T cell receptor beta chain was found a few times. The PCR ran on 60 Vbeta and 13 Jbeta primers. Using immunoSEQ multiplex PCR, the repertoire was profiled, and TCRdb retains in-frame clones only, with some absent. The table records approximately 150,000 clones, around 82% of them present only once. CDR1 is SGHAT and CDR2 is FQNNGV in the germline V gene. The CDR3 length is 13 residues. The ends were cut back, 7 bases at V and 0 bases at J, with 10 bases in the middle. The sample originates from a study of cytomegalovirus exposure and HLA in healthy donors. Input material: PBMCs. The chain carries TRBV11-2 and TRBJ2-7; possible D gene TRBD2, 6 bases. This TCR was sampled from a woman between 45 and 60 years old in good health and CMV-seropositive. Here the CDR3 reads CASTGGASYEQYF. The CDR3 DNA reads as TGTGCCAGCACCGGCGGGGCCTCCTACGAGCAGTACTTC.